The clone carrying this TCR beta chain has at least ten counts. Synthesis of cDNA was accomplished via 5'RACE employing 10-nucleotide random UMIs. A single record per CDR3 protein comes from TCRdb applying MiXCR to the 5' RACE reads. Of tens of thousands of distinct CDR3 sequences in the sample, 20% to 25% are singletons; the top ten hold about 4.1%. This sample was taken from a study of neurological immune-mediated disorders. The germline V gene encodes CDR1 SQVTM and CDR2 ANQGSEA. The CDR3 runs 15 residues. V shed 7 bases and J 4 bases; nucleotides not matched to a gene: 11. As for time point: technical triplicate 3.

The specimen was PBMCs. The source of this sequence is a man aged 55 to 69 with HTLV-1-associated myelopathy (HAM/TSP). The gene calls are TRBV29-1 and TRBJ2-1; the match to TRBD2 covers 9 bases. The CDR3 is CSATRGSGSYNEQFF. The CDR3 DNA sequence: TGCAGCGCGACACGTGGTAGCGGGAGTTACAATGAGCAGTTCTTC.